What follows is one T cell receptor beta chain and its context. Relative to the germline gene, one junction end is altered; a read error may explain this. With a J-beta primer mix and a sample-barcoded 5' primer, a second PCR ran about 7 to 12 cycles. TCRdb independently ran MiXCR on the 5' RACE reads; one entry per CDR3 protein. The repertoire includes some 1.8 million distinct CDR3 sequences, approximately 40% of them detected once, and 23% sits in the top ten. Per germline, CDR1 SGHVS and CDR2 FNYEAQ. The CDR3 consists of 16 residues. This sample is part of a study of blood T cells in healthy people across ages.

The material sequenced was blood. This chain joins TRBV7-6 and TRBJ2-3, with 7 bases identical to TRBD2. The sequence derives from a human donor in good health. This CDR3 is CASSLVLAETTDTQYF. As DNA, the CDR3 is TGCGCCAGCAGCTTAGTCCTAGCGGAAACCACAGATACGCAGTATTTT.